The clone carrying this T cell receptor beta chain was recorded a few times. What it recognizes is unknown. The sample originates from a study of T-cell memory formation after mild COVID-19. This CDR3 contains 14 residues. V lost 6 bases to trimming and J lost 1 base; unmatched junction nucleotides: 4. CDR1 and CDR2 (germline): DFQATT, SNEGSKA (reference sequence). Study results and limitations: The study found balanced CD4/CD8 in clones contracting day 15 to 85 and a CD4+ lean in later expanders.

A single record per CDR3 protein comes from TCRdb applying MiXCR to the 5' RACE reads. Of hundreds of thousands of distinct CDR3 sequences in the sample, 25% to 30% are singletons; the top ten hold 13%. Sample: PBMCs or a T cell subset sorted from them (not recorded which). The gene calls are TRBV20-1 and TRBJ2-3; 10 bases agree with TRBD2. The TCR sequence derives from an adult woman who had mild COVID-19 (a few samples of this study predate the infection). Cell type and time point are not known. The CDR3 nucleotides are TGCAGTGCAACACTAGCGGGACGCACAGATACGCAGTATTTT. It translates to CSATLAGRTDTQYF.